This record concerns one T cell receptor beta chain sequence. No antigen is known for it. This entry comes from a study of TIL therapy for anti-PD-1-resistant metastatic lung cancer. Whole-study results and caveats: Patients were highly selected, enriched for treatment-naive, never-smoker and oncogene-addicted cases.

The time point is: pre-treatment sample, taken before nivolumab and TIL therapy. Trimming pared 2 bases from V and 1 base from J, leaving 9 bases between. The CDR3 contains 14 residues. The germline gives CDR1 SGHRS, CDR2 YFSETQ. The immunoSEQ assay was v3. TCRdb's copy holds only in-frame clones and misses some; the assay was immunoSEQ multiplex PCR. The sample includes 52,000 or so clones, approximately 80% of them seen just once. The chain carries TRBV5-1 and TRBJ1-1; tentative D call: TRBD1 (6 bases). The sample consisted of blood, taken at baseline. The receptor was isolated from a person aged 25-85 years with non-small cell lung cancer. The CDR3 sequence is CASSFQGRNTEAFF. DNA of the CDR3: TGCGCCAGCAGCTTTCAGGGGCGGAACACTGAAGCTTTCTTT.